The source of this T cell receptor (beta chain) is a study of blood T cell repertoires in COVID-19 (dated by TCRdb to 2020 to 2021). Concerning the study at large: Collaborator samples came from the United States, Italy and Spain and covered acute and convalescent phases of COVID-19. HLA class I and class II types, where available, came from metadata supplied by the sample provider rather than from assay-based typing. A freely available public database, intended as a resource for researchers studying the immune response to SARS-CoV-2, is where the repertoires were released. Subjects who had been exposed to COVID-19, were actively infected with it, or had recovered from it provided the deeply sampled blood TCRbeta repertoires that made up the dataset. A de-identified subject ID, COVID-19 status, age in years and sex were almost always included in the sample metadata. The prospective study material was composed of cDNA or gDNA derived from T cells, B-cell-depleted T cells, or PBMCs. Samples were obtained from the ongoing ImmuneRACE study (first 160 participants) and from 950 to 1,500 subjects provided by 6 global collaborators. What the research found in general, with its limitations: Clinical and demographic metadata were provided uncurated, with the amount varying by source and participant.

One collaborating source in Seattle enrolled patients during active infection and followed them longitudinally through the course of disease. Whole blood was collected in K2EDTA tubes by collaborating institutions according to the institutions' own protocols. For TCRbeta analysis, collaborators shipped samples in one of three forms: frozen whole blood, isolated PBMCs, or DNA extracted from either of those sample types. V and J lose 0 bases and 5 bases, and a span of 8 bases separates them. Taken from cysteine to phenylalanine, the CDR3 has 14 residues. Just the 42-base CDR3 DNA is kept, in frame starting at base 1. CDR1 and CDR2 (LGHNT, FRNRAP) derive from the germline V gene. The immunoSEQ Assay, a bias-controlled multiplex PCR, was used to amplify TCRbeta CDR3 regions from genomic DNA. The paper's data handling went like this. The number of nucleated cells in each sample was estimated by amplification of reference gene primers within the assay. Sequence reads were collapsed and filtered to measure the absolute abundance of every unique TCRbeta CDR3 rearrangement. For each sample, productive Simpson clonality was calculated as the square root of Simpson's diversity index across productive rearrangements. TCRdb carries this immuneACCESS record with in-frame sequences only. Its versions omit some clonotypes, under half of them owing to an unresolved V gene in the studies checked, with the rest unexplained. V, J and clone size are taken as reported in that table, and D and trimming were inferred from the DNA itself. The sample contains hundreds of thousands of clones, about nine tenths of them found a single time. Roughly 6% of the sample belongs to the ten largest clones.

A note on this clone: Its target antigen remains unknown. Base qualities are not provided; no much larger clone lies one nucleotide away.

The sample comprised peripheral blood. The clonotype originates from a woman aged 25 to 39 with COVID-19, enrolled during active disease. The chain was built from TRBV12-5 and TRBJ2-1, with the identity of the D gene unclear. DNA sequence: TGTGCTAGTGGTTTGGTAAATTCTAACAATGAGCAGTTCTTC. It is translated as CASGLVNSNNEQFF.